This entry lists 28 T cell receptor beta chains sequenced from one sample in a study of vaccination and CD4 T cells after COVID-19. The Oncomine TCR Beta short-read assay sequenced DNA from cultured CD4+ T cells. TCRdb fed the PCR reads into MiXCR, producing one record per CDR3 protein. This table has tens of thousands of distinct CDR3 sequences, 67% appearing once. Documented treatment: roughly 10-day PBMC culture with coronavirus spike peptide pools or control peptides (ViraFEST assay). These TCRs are of unknown antigen specificity. The sequences come from CD4+ T cells from blood, cultured in vitro, collected after SARS-CoV-2 vaccination. The receptors were sampled from a human donor who received a COVID-19 vaccine.

The V and J genes are TRBV27 and TRBJ2-7; D is tentatively TRBD1 or TRBD2 (7 bases each). Trimming left V 0 bases short and J 0 bases short, with 12 bases between. CDR3 length: 16 residues. From germline, CDR1 is MNHEY and CDR2 SMNVEV (reference sequence). CDR3 amino acids: CASSLSAGGDSYEQYF. The DNA for the CDR3 is TGTGCCAGCAGTTTATCAGCAGGGGGGGACTCCTACGAGCAGTACTTC.

The chain joins TRBV6-1 to TRBJ2-2; maybe TRBD2 (5 bases). Germline V gene data show CDR1 as MNHNS and CDR2 as SASEGT. CDR3 size: 13 residues. V gave up 8 bases and J gave up 1 base, with 8 bases separating them. This CDR3 is CASCRENTGELFF. The DNA of the CDR3 is TGTGCCAGCTGCCGGGAGAACACCGGGGAGCTGTTTTTT.

The chain has TRBV11-2 and TRBJ2-5; D is uncertain. Germline CDR1 and CDR2: SGHAT and FQNNGV. Trimming pared 5 bases from V and 7 bases from J, leaving 8 bases between. This CDR3 comprises 11 residues. CDR3 residues: CASSQDLTQYF. The CDR3 DNA reads TGTGCCAGCAGCCAAGATCTGACCCAGTACTTC.

The rearrangement links TRBV24-1 to TRBJ1-5; no definite D call. The CDR3 loop spans 13 amino acids. V lost 6 bases and J 5 bases, leaving 10 bases between the germline ends. CDR1 is KGHDR and CDR2 is SFDVKD in the germline V gene. CDR3 nucleotides: TGTGCCACCAGTTTGGCAGGAGATCAGCCCCAGCATTTT. This gives the protein CATSLAGDQPQHF.

The chain joins TRBV6-1 to TRBJ1-6; D call uncertain. The CDR3 totals 12 residues. Germline CDR1 is MNHNS and CDR2 is SASEGT. V lost 5 bases and J lost 10, with 9 bases in between. The CDR3 protein is CASSTGLSPLHF. The CDR3 coding sequence is TGTGCCAGCAGTACCGGATTATCACCCCTCCACTTT.

The V call is TRBV12-3 or TRBV12-4, the J call TRBJ1-2; possibly TRBD1 for D (5 bases). The V end was cut by 11 bases, the J end by 8 bases, with 15 bases between. The CDR3 loop spans 11 amino acids. The CDR3 region is CAARGLGGYTF. For the CDR3, the DNA is TGTGCCGCACGGGGGTTGGGCGGCTACACCTTC.

The chain has TRBV11-2 and TRBJ1-2; a weak D match, TRBD1 (6 bases). Germline CDR1 is SGHAT and CDR2 is FQNNGV. CDR3 length: 14 amino acids. Between the trimmed V and J ends, which lost 3 bases and 4 bases, there was a span of 12 bases. CDR3 sequence (DNA): TGTGCCAGCAGCTTTGCGCAGGGGTGCTATGGCTACACCTTC. Translation gives CASSFAQGCYGYTF.

This clonotype has only a few counts. The genes are TRBV30 and TRBJ1-1; no definite D call. In germline, CDR1 is GTSNPN, CDR2 SVGIG (reference sequence). The CDR3 totals 13 residues. V lost 0 bases and J 5 bases, leaving 10 bases between the germline ends. The CDR3 DNA sequence: TGTGCCTGGAGTGTACGGGATAAAACTGAAGCTTTCTTT. It is translated as CAWSVRDKTEAFF. Based on the CDR3 plus reference TRBV30 and TRBJ1-1, the full variable domain is SQTIHQWPATLVQPVGSPLSLECTVEGTSNPNLYWYRQAAGRGLQLLFYSVGIGQISSEVPQNLSASRPQDRQFILSSKKLLLSDSGFYLCAWSVRDKTEAFFGQGTRLTVV.

Only a few counts were recorded for this clonotype. The chain recombines TRBV24-1 with TRBJ1-2; D is ambiguous. The CDR3 has 12 residues. The V and J ends lost 4 bases and 5 bases respectively, with 7 bases between them. The germline V gene has CDR1 KGHDR and CDR2 SFDVKD. The CDR3, as DNA: TGTGCCACCAGTGAGGAAGGTTATGGCTACACCTTC. Protein sequence: CATSEEGYGYTF.

This clonotype was picked up one time. This chain links TRBV14 with TRBJ1-6; D possibly corresponds to TRBD1 (6 bases). The CDR3 loop spans 17 amino acids. CDR1 is SGHDN, CDR2 FVKESK, per germline. Trimming took off 4 bases at V and 6 bases at J, with 19 bases between the two ends. Here the CDR3 reads CASSLDPGHKINSPLHF. In nucleotides, the CDR3 is TGTGCCAGCAGCCTCGATCCGGGACACAAGATTAATTCACCCCTCCACTTT.

V usage is TRBV19 and J usage is TRBJ2-7; no firm D call. Trimming took off 8 bases at V and 3 bases at J, with 14 bases between the two ends. The length of the CDR3 is 13 residues. Germline assignment: CDR1 LNHDA and CDR2 SQIVND (reference sequence). CDR3 loop: CASPHHPSYEQYF. The CDR3 DNA is TGTGCCAGTCCACATCATCCGAGCTACGAGCAGTACTTC.

This clonotype was seen only once. This sequence joins TRBV12-3 or TRBV12-4 and TRBJ2-3; no reliable D call. This CDR3 contains 11 residues. The germline V and J ends were trimmed by 5 bases and 4 bases, with 4 bases remaining between them. The CDR3 coding sequence is TGTGCCAGCAGTCCCTCAGATACGCAGTATTTT. Translated, it gives CASSPSDTQYF.

The genes are TRBV2 and TRBJ2-7, with TRBD1 matching 8 bases. Germline V gene lookup returns CDR1 SNHLY and CDR2 FYNNEI. V dropped 8 bases and J dropped 0; count of bases not matched to a gene: 18. CDR3 length: 18 amino acids. CDR3 in amino acids: CASGDRGSAARSSYEQYF. The DNA for the CDR3 is TGTGCCAGCGGCGACAGGGGATCGGCCGCGAGGAGCTCCTACGAGCAGTACTTC. The whole variable domain, filled in from reference TRBV2 and TRBJ2-7, reads EPEVTQTPSHQVTQMGQEVILRCVPISNHLYFYWYRQILGQKVEFLVSFYNNEISEKSEIFDDQFSVERPDGSNFTLKIRSTKLEDSAMYFCASGDRGSAARSSYEQYFGPGTRLTVT.

CDR3 in DNA: TGTGCCAGCAGCTTGTCCGGGACAGGGGCCGGCTACACCTTC. It specifies CASSLSGTGAGYTF. This sequence joins TRBV5-5 and TRBJ1-2, with TRBD1 matching 10 bases. V dropped 1 base and J dropped 8; count of bases not matched to a gene: 5. The length of the CDR3 is 14 residues. Germline CDR1 is SGHKS and CDR2 is YYEKEE (reference sequence).

The chain has TRBV20-1 and TRBJ1-2; D not resolved. The CDR3 has 13 residues. Germline V gene sequence: CDR1 DFQATT, CDR2 SNEGSKA (reference sequence). V was shortened by 4 bases and J by 4 bases, with 13 bases between the two germline ends. DNA of the CDR3: TGCAGTGCTAAGTACAGCGGGTTCTATGGCTACACCTTC. It codes for CSAKYSGFYGYTF.

This chain uses TRBV6-1 with TRBJ1-5; possibly TRBD1 for D (6 bases). Germline assignment: CDR1 MNHNS and CDR2 SASEGT. The CDR3 totals 14 residues. The V gene lost 6 bases and the J gene lost 3 bases, with 12 bases spanning the gap. Written as DNA, the CDR3 is TGTGCCAGCAGCCAAGGGGGAGCCAATCAGCCCCAGCATTTT. Translation gives CASSQGGANQPQHF.

This rearrangement joins TRBV20-1 to TRBJ2-1; 8 bases are shared with TRBD1. The CDR3 is 16 amino acids. Germline V gives CDR1 DFQATT, CDR2 SNEGSKA (reference sequence). The ends lost 0 bases at V and 0 bases at J; junction bases unmatched: 4. The CDR3 here is CSARDRQGSSYNEQFF. The CDR3 coding sequence is TGCAGTGCTAGAGACCGACAGGGGAGCTCCTACAATGAGCAGTTCTTC.

This clonotype was counted between two and nine times. This chain joins TRBV12-3 or TRBV12-4 and TRBJ1-1; maybe TRBD1 (6 bases). V lost 5 bases and J 0 bases, leaving 10 bases between the germline ends. The CDR3 has 14 residues. CDR3 sequence: CASSQGQVNTEAFF. In DNA, the CDR3 is TGTGCCAGCAGTCAGGGACAAGTGAACACTGAAGCTTTCTTT.

The chain is built from TRBV27 and TRBJ2-3; D is possibly TRBD1 (7 bases). Deletions cut 7 bases from V and 1 base from J, with 12 bases between. The CDR3 extends over 14 amino acids. Germline V gene sequence: CDR1 MNHEY, CDR2 SMNVEV (reference sequence). The CDR3: CASNRGGGTDTQYF. The CDR3 coding sequence is TGTGCCAGCAACAGGGGAGGAGGCACAGATACGCAGTATTTT.

V usage is TRBV6-1 and J usage is TRBJ2-5; 10 positions match TRBD1. Germline CDR1 reads MNHNS; CDR2 reads SASEGT. With V trimmed by 6 bases and J by 1 base, 11 bases remained unmatched. CDR3 length equals 17 residues. CDR3 sequence: CASSRGGGTGVQETQYF. The CDR3 DNA follows: TGTGCCAGCAGCCGCGGCGGAGGGACAGGGGTCCAAGAGACCCAGTACTTC.

The gene calls are TRBV4-2 and TRBJ2-3; 10 nucleotides line up with TRBD2. The CDR3 extends over 16 amino acids. V shed 0 bases and J 4 bases; nucleotides not matched to a gene: 4. Per the germline V gene, CDR1 is LGHNA and CDR2 is YNFKEQ. CDR3 DNA: TGTGCCAGCAGCCAAGATTGGGGACTAGCGTCAGATACGCAGTATTTT. It yields the protein CASSQDWGLASDTQYF.

This chain uses TRBV6-1 with TRBJ2-7, with D perhaps assigned TRBD1 or TRBD2 (5 bases each). The V gene lost 7 bases and the J gene lost 0 bases, with 7 bases spanning the gap. This CDR3 has 12 amino acids. Germline values: CDR1 MNHNS, CDR2 SASEGT. The CDR3 sequence: CASTGASYEQYF. CDR3 nucleotide sequence: TGTGCCAGCACCGGGGCCTCCTACGAGCAGTACTTC.

The chain recombines TRBV2 with TRBJ1-1; D remains ambiguous. Deletions cut 4 bases from V and 4 bases from J, with 10 bases between. CDR1 SNHLY and CDR2 FYNNEI come from the germline V gene. The CDR3 runs 13 residues. CDR3 sequence: CASSVRESTEAFF. For the CDR3, the DNA is TGTGCCAGCAGTGTGAGGGAGAGCACTGAAGCTTTCTTT. Full variable domain (rest looked up from reference TRBV2 and TRBJ1-1): EPEVTQTPSHQVTQMGQEVILRCVPISNHLYFYWYRQILGQKVEFLVSFYNNEISEKSEIFDDQFSVERPDGSNFTLKIRSTKLEDSAMYFCASSVRESTEAFFGQGTRLTVV.

This rearrangement joins TRBV14 to TRBJ2-3; D is undetermined. CDR1 and CDR2 from the germline V gene are SGHDN and FVKESK. V lost 5 bases and J lost 0, with 9 bases in between. The CDR3 is 14 amino acids. This CDR3 reads CASSSLTSTDTQYF. As DNA, the CDR3 is TGTGCCAGCAGCTCCCTAACGAGCACAGATACGCAGTATTTT.

The chain couples TRBV7-2 to TRBJ2-3; no clear D. CDR1 and CDR2 from the germline V gene are SGHTA and FQGNSA. There are 13 residues in the CDR3. Trimming cost V 4 bases and J 4 bases, with 9 bases left between them. CDR3 nucleotides: TGTGCCAGCAGCTCCCGCCTTCCAGATACGCAGTATTTT. It encodes CASSSRLPDTQYF.

V gene TRBV7-9 combines with J gene TRBJ1-2; 10 bases are a match to TRBD1. Per germline, CDR1 SEHNR and CDR2 FQNEAQ (reference sequence). The CDR3 covers 13 residues. The J segment lost 2 bases and the V segment lost 8 bases, leaving 2 bases of the junction unmatched. This CDR3 reads CASGTGANYGYTF. CDR3 bases: TGTGCCAGCGGGACAGGGGCCAACTATGGCTACACCTTC.

The DNA for the CDR3 is TGTGCCTCAAAAACCGGGGGGGCCGGGGAAGAGACCCAGTACTTC. As protein: CASKTGGAGEETQYF. The chain joins TRBV10-3 to TRBJ2-5; 8 bases map to TRBD2. The V segment lost 11 bases and the J segment 3 bases; nucleotides outside the gene matches: 14. The CDR3 consists of 15 residues. CDR1 is ENHRY, CDR2 SYGVKD, per germline.

CDR3 sequence: CATSESRGGVGTGELFF. CDR3 sequence (DNA): TGTGCCACCAGTGAGAGTCGGGGGGGCGTGGGCACCGGGGAGCTGTTTTTT. This chain connects TRBV24-1 to TRBJ2-2, with 8 bases matching TRBD2. The V gene's germline CDR1 is KGHDR and CDR2 SFDVKD. The J segment lost 4 bases and the V segment lost 4 bases, leaving 10 bases of the junction unmatched. The CDR3 runs 17 residues.